This T cell receptor beta chain comes out of a study of T cell clonotyping in hematopoietic cell transplantation. Study-level findings and limits: Broader posttransplant TCR repertoire diversity was predicted by graft donor and pretransplant recipient Inverse Simpson Index values. Without cell sorting, CD4 versus CD8 contributions remain unresolved. After transplant, recipient diversity fell while pathologically expanded clonotypes grew through day 180. Few recipient clonotypes overlapped donors; over 95% were de novo at given depth.

Comments on this clone: Its target is unknown.

CDR3 size: 12 residues. Germline V gene lookup returns CDR1 SGHDT and CDR2 YYEEEE. The V gene lost 0 bases and the J gene lost 10 bases, with 10 bases spanning the gap. The data were produced by immunoSEQ multiplex PCR, yet TCRdb's version contains in-frame clones alone and is incomplete. The sample holds 11,000 to 15,000 clones, about three fifths seen once. Sequenced: PBMCs. The chain joins TRBV5-6 to TRBJ1-1; D remains ambiguous. This TCR was recovered from a human donor who either received an allogeneic hematopoietic cell transplant for a myeloid malignancy or was a related donor (not recorded which). Some clones in this sample may be carry-over from other donors' samples. The CDR3 protein is CASSLGLHAAFF. In nucleotides, the CDR3 is TGTGCCAGCAGCTTGGGACTTCATGCAGCTTTCTTT.